Shown below are 32 T cell receptor beta chains from a single sample sequenced in a study of T cells in localized non-small cell lung cancer (dated by TCRdb to the early 2020s). The library was obtained by the immunoSEQ multiplex PCR assay. As stored in TCRdb, this immuneACCESS dataset retains in-frame rearrangements with V and J assigned. A fraction of the clones does not appear; measured against another copy, unresolved V genes explain less than half of the discrepancy, and the remainder lacks a known reason. The sample records about 72,000 clones, 84% of which are singletons. The top ten hold 1% to 1.5% of the sample. The sequences come from peripheral blood, collected before any cancer treatment. The source of these receptors is an older female donor with stage I lung adenocarcinoma.

The V and J genes are TRBV9 and TRBJ2-3; weak D call: TRBD1 (6 bases). This CDR3 contains 17 residues. Germline assignment: CDR1 SGDLS and CDR2 YYNGEE. The germline V and J ends were trimmed by 0 bases and 0 bases, with 14 bases remaining between them. The CDR3 region has the DNA TGTGCCAGCAGCGTAGGTGGGGGCCACTCTAGCACAGATACGCAGTATTTT. This encodes CASSVGGGHSSTDTQYF.

The rearrangement links TRBV21-1 to TRBJ2-4; TRBD1, the D gene given by the table, was not confirmed from the DNA. TRBV21-1 is annotated as a pseudogene. This CDR3 spans 13 amino acids. The CDR3 here is CASRTGTKNIQYF. The CDR3, as DNA: TGTGCCAGCAGGACAGGGACCAAAAACATTCAGTACTTC.

Regarding this clone: Different DNA sequences within this sample yield the same CDR3. The J gene is TRBJ2-1, the V gene TRBV9; 9 bases match TRBD2. From germline, CDR1 is SGDLS and CDR2 YYNGEE. V was pared by 4 bases and J by 5 bases, with 7 bases of the junction left unmatched. The CDR3 sequence is 15 residues long. CDR3: CASSPLAGLNNEQFF. DNA of the CDR3: TGTGCCAGCAGCCCCCTAGCGGGGCTAAACAATGAGCAGTTCTTC.

J is TRBJ1-3 and V is TRBV7-2; D may be TRBD1 (5 bases). Trimming left V 1 base short and J 0 bases short, with 13 bases between. The CDR3 length is 17 residues. The germline CDR1 and CDR2 sequences are SGHTA and FQGNSA. CDR3 nucleotides: TGTGCCAGCAGCTTAGTAACAGGTCCCATCTCTGGAAACACCATATATTTT. Amino acids: CASSLVTGPISGNTIYF.

The chain carries TRBV6-4 and TRBJ2-7, with TRBD2 matching 11 bases. Germline-derived CDR1 and CDR2 are MRHNA and SNTAGT. CDR3 length: 14 residues. The ends lost 5 bases at V and 4 bases at J; junction bases unmatched: 4. CDR3 protein: CASSLLAGDYEQYF. CDR3 DNA sequence: TGTGCCAGCAGTTTACTAGCGGGGGATTACGAGCAGTACTTC.

V gene TRBV5-1 combines with J gene TRBJ2-5; 10 nucleotides line up with TRBD2. Looked up from germline, CDR1 is SGHRS and CDR2 is YFSETQ. The CDR3 totals 15 residues. Trimming at V came to 1 base and at J to 4 bases, leaving 4 bases not matched to a gene. CDR3 amino acids: CASSLIAGGLETQYF. The CDR3 nucleotides are TGCGCCAGCAGCTTGATAGCGGGGGGTCTAGAGACCCAGTACTTC.

Note on this clone: Other DNA sequences of this sample code for an identical CDR3. J is TRBJ1-2 and V is TRBV15, with D possibly TRBD1 on 5 matching bases. Germline CDR1 LNHNV, CDR2 YYDKDF (reference sequence). The germline V and J ends were trimmed by 3 bases and 5 bases, with 13 bases remaining between them. The CDR3 length is 14 residues. CDR3 sequence reads: CATSRGGDGYGYTF. CDR3 coding DNA: TGTGCCACCAGCAGGGGGGGGGACGGGTATGGCTACACCTTC. Variable domain in full (rest from reference TRBV15 and TRBJ1-2): DAMVIQNPRYQVTQFGKPVTLSCSQTLNHNVMYWYQQKSSQAPKLLFHYYDKDFNNEADTPDNFQSRRPNTSFCFLDIRSPGLGDTAMYLCATSRGGDGYGYTFGSGTRLTVV.

This rearrangement joins TRBV7-3 to TRBJ1-2; TRBD1 matches 10 bases. In germline, CDR1 is SGHTA, CDR2 FQGTGA. This CDR3 is built from 15 residues. V lost 2 bases, J lost 5 bases, and 5 bases stayed unmatched. CDR3 bases: TGTGCCAGCAGCTTAGTGGGACAGGGGATTTATGGCTACACCTTC. Amino acids: CASSLVGQGIYGYTF.

The chain is built from TRBV11-2 and TRBJ2-5, with 9 positions matching TRBD1. Per the germline V gene, CDR1 is SGHAT and CDR2 is FQNNGV. V was pared by 7 bases and J by 4 bases, with 10 bases of the junction left unmatched. The CDR3 spans 15 residues. CDR3 nucleotide sequence: TGTGCCAGCACCCGATCGGACAGGGGTATAGAGACCCAGTACTTC. Translated: CASTRSDRGIETQYF.

The genes are TRBV19 and TRBJ1-6; D unresolved. Per germline, CDR1 LNHDA and CDR2 SQIVND (reference sequence). The CDR3 consists of 14 residues. The ends were cut back, 5 bases at V and 7 bases at J, with 12 bases in the middle. The CDR3 is CASSSTTANSPLHF. In DNA form, the CDR3 reads TGTGCCAGTAGTTCTACTACAGCGAATTCACCCCTCCACTTT.

The chain carries TRBV15 and TRBJ2-7, with TRBD1 identical over 10 bases. V shed 5 bases, J shed 2 bases, and the junction held 3 bases outside the gene matches. The CDR3 loop spans 14 amino acids. Looked up from germline, CDR1 is LNHNV and CDR2 is YYDKDF (reference sequence). CDR3 residues: CATSGTGETYEQYF. As DNA, the CDR3 is TGTGCCACCAGCGGGACAGGGGAGACCTACGAGCAGTACTTC.

This clone appeared a single time. The rearrangement joins TRBV19 to TRBJ1-1, with a tentative D call TRBD1 (5 bases). Looked up from germline, CDR1 is LNHDA and CDR2 is SQIVND (reference sequence). The CDR3 consists of 16 residues. Trimming shortened V by 5 bases and J by 0 bases, and 16 bases separated the two germline ends. Here the CDR3 reads CASSSRGTYMNTEAFF. CDR3 sequence (DNA): TGTGCCAGTAGTTCCCGAGGGACTTACATGAACACTGAAGCTTTCTTT.

The rearrangement links TRBV27 to TRBJ2-3; D is possibly TRBD1 (5 bases). Deletions cut 4 bases from V and 1 base from J, with 15 bases between. The CDR3 loop spans 16 amino acids. Per the germline V gene, CDR1 is MNHEY and CDR2 is SMNVEV (reference sequence). The CDR3: CASSSQGVVGTDTQYF. Here the CDR3 DNA reads TGTGCCAGCAGTTCCCAAGGGGTTGTAGGCACAGATACGCAGTATTTT.

This clone was seen repeatedly, ten times or more. This chain joins TRBV7-2 and TRBJ2-4; TRBD2 might be the D (6 bases). Germline lookup yields CDR1 SGHTA and CDR2 FQGNSA. The V end lost 1 base, the J end lost 6 bases, and 10 bases lay between the germline ends. The CDR3 loop spans 14 amino acids. The DNA for the CDR3 is TGTGCCAGCAGCTTAGGGCCCGGGGGAAACATTCAGTACTTC. Protein product: CASSLGPGGNIQYF.

CDR3 sequence reads: CASRGLGAGQETQYF. The CDR3, as DNA: TGTGCCAGCAGGGGGTTGGGGGCAGGGCAAGAGACCCAGTACTTC. V gene TRBV25-1 combines with J gene TRBJ2-5; a possible D gene is TRBD1 (6 bases). V gave up 6 bases and J gave up 2 bases, with 16 bases separating them. Germline CDR1 is MGHDK and CDR2 is SYGVNS. The CDR3 totals 15 residues.

The rearrangement joins TRBV11-2 to TRBJ2-3; D unclear. The CDR3 is 17 residues long. Germline V gene lookup returns CDR1 SGHAT and CDR2 FQNNGV. V was trimmed by 3 bases and J by 1 base, leaving 17 bases between them. The CDR3 bases are TGTGCCAGCAGCTTCACCCAAGGGTCCGGTGGCACAGATACGCAGTATTTT. Protein sequence: CASSFTQGSGGTDTQYF. The full variable domain, with the rest looked up from reference TRBV11-2 and TRBJ2-3, is EAGVAQSPRYKIIEKRQSVAFWCNPISGHATLYWYQQILGQGPKLLIQFQNNGVVDDSQLPKDRFSAERLKGVDSTLKIQPAKLEDSAVYLCASSFTQGSGGTDTQYFGPGTRLTVL.

The chain carries TRBV11-3 and TRBJ2-7; 9 bases line up with TRBD1. Germline trimming cut 4 bases from V and 4 bases from J; bases unmatched to any gene: 8. The CDR3 is 15 amino acids. Germline-derived CDR1 and CDR2 are SGHNT and YENEEA. The CDR3 protein is CASSSKTGTGYEQYF. The CDR3 DNA follows: TGTGCCAGCAGCTCCAAGACCGGGACAGGGTACGAGCAGTACTTC.

The chain employs TRBV18 and TRBJ1-1; possible D gene TRBD1, 6 bases. Germline CDR1 and CDR2: KGHSH and LQKENI. Trimming left V 2 bases short and J 4 bases short, with 14 bases between. The CDR3 is 15 amino acids. The CDR3 nucleotides are TGTGCCAGCTCACCAGACGCACAGGGCGGCACTGAAGCTTTCTTT. Translating gives CASSPDAQGGTEAFF.

This clone has only one observation. The J gene is TRBJ2-5, the V gene TRBV9; 10 nucleotides line up with TRBD2. V shed 0 bases and J 1 base; nucleotides not matched to a gene: 3. The CDR3 loop spans 16 amino acids. Per germline, CDR1 SGDLS and CDR2 YYNGEE. As DNA, the CDR3 is TGTGCCAGCAGCGTAGATAGCGGGGGGTCCCAAGAGACCCAGTACTTC. This codes for CASSVDSGGSQETQYF.

The gene calls are TRBV6-6 and TRBJ2-5; 10 positions match TRBD1. In germline, CDR1 is MNHNY, CDR2 SVGAGI (reference sequence). This CDR3 comprises 15 residues. Unmatched junction bases numbered 4, after V lost 2 bases and J lost 4 bases. The CDR3 sequence is CASSYGTGVTETQYF. DNA for the CDR3: TGTGCCAGCAGTTACGGGACAGGGGTGACAGAGACCCAGTACTTC.

The CDR3, as DNA: TGCGCCAGCAGCTTGGACCGACAGGGTGTAAAAGCTTTCTTT. Protein: CASSLDRQGVKAFF. The V call is TRBV5-1, the J call TRBJ1-1; 7 bases are a match to TRBD1. Losses at the gene ends were 0 bases for V and 9 bases for J; bases not matched to a gene: 8. Per the germline V gene, CDR1 is SGHRS and CDR2 is YFSETQ. The CDR3 runs to 14 residues.

V is TRBV6-1 and J is TRBJ2-1; the D is unclear. Germline V gene sequence: CDR1 MNHNS, CDR2 SASEGT. Trimming pared 2 bases from V and 4 bases from J, leaving 9 bases between. There are 14 residues in the CDR3. CDR3 in amino acids: CASSENYLYNEQFF. CDR3 nucleotides: TGTGCCAGCAGTGAAAACTATCTTTACAATGAGCAGTTCTTC.

The CDR3, as DNA: TGTGCCAGCAGACCCCAGGGCAGCACAGATACGCAGTATTTT. Amino acid sequence: CASRPQGSTDTQYF. The V call is TRBV6-5, the J call TRBJ2-3; D may be TRBD1 (5 bases). CDR1 MNHEY and CDR2 SVGAGI come from the germline V gene. V was trimmed by 6 bases and J by 0 bases, leaving 10 bases between them. This CDR3 region has 14 residues.

J is TRBJ1-2 and V is TRBV2; D might be TRBD1 (6 bases). The CDR3 sequence is 13 residues long. V was clipped by 5 bases and J by 7 bases, with 14 bases between them. Germline-derived CDR1 and CDR2 are SNHLY and FYNNEI. CDR3 nucleotide sequence: TGTGCCAGCAGTACAGGGTTAAGTGCTGGCTACACCTTC. Translation gives CASSTGLSAGYTF.

This clone has a single count. This chain links TRBV7-6 with TRBJ2-3; D not certain. The germline CDR1 and CDR2 sequences are SGHVS and FNYEAQ. CDR3 length equals 16 residues. The ends were cut back, 2 bases at V and 1 base at J, with 13 bases in the middle. Here the CDR3 DNA reads TGTGCCAGCAGCTTAAGGGCGGCCCTTGGCACAGATACGCAGTATTTT. Protein: CASSLRAALGTDTQYF.

The chain joins TRBV5-4 to TRBJ2-1, with 9 bases fitting TRBD2. This CDR3 region has 13 residues. V trimming: 2 bases; J trimming: 8 bases; junction bases outside the gene matches: 2. Germline CDR1 reads SGHNT; CDR2 reads YYREEE (reference sequence). For the CDR3, the DNA is TGTGCCAGCAGCTTACTAGCGGGCGATGAGCAGTTCTTC. Translating gives CASSLLAGDEQFF. Combining the CDR3 with reference TRBV5-4 and TRBJ2-1 gives the whole variable domain ETGVTQSPTHLIKTRGQQVTLRCSSQSGHNTVSWYQQALGQGPQFIFQYYREEENGRGNFPPRFSGLQFPNYSSELNVNALELDDSALYLCASSLLAGDEQFFGPGTRLTVL.

The V gene is TRBV2, the J gene TRBJ1-5, with D unclear. Between the trimmed V and J ends, which lost 4 bases and 0 bases, there was a span of 7 bases. The CDR3 runs to 14 residues. The germline V gene has CDR1 SNHLY and CDR2 FYNNEI. CDR3 sequence (DNA): TGTGCCAGCAGTGTTCGGGCTAGCAATCAGCCCCAGCATTTT. This encodes CASSVRASNQPQHF.

This sequence joins TRBV7-2 and TRBJ2-2, with D uncertain. V was cut by 2 bases and J by 7 bases, with 8 bases left in between. Looked up from germline, CDR1 is SGHTA and CDR2 is FQGNSA. This CDR3 spans 13 amino acids. Written as DNA, the CDR3 is TGTGCCAGCAGCTTACTAGGTGACGGGGAGCTGTTTTTT. Its translation: CASSLLGDGELFF.

J is TRBJ1-2 and V is TRBV2; 9 nucleotides match TRBD1. Germline V gene data show CDR1 as SNHLY and CDR2 as FYNNEI. J gave up 9 bases and V 8 bases, and 16 bases lay outside the gene matches. There are 15 residues in the CDR3. This CDR3 is CASRSGFGTGNSYTF. The CDR3 DNA sequence: TGTGCCAGCCGATCGGGCTTTGGGACAGGGAATAGCTACACCTTC.

By proportion, this clone is medium-sized (0.01 to 0.1%). This chain links TRBV19 with TRBJ1-2, with D unclear. The CDR3 extends over 15 amino acids. The germline CDR1 and CDR2 sequences are LNHDA and SQIVND (reference sequence). The ends were cut back, 3 bases at V and 1 base at J, with 12 bases in the middle. The CDR3 spells CASSISPRLNYGYTF. Here the CDR3 DNA reads TGTGCCAGTAGTATCTCCCCCAGACTTAACTATGGCTACACCTTC. Together with reference TRBV19 and TRBJ1-2, the CDR3 gives the full variable domain: DGGITQSPKYLFRKEGQNVTLSCEQNLNHDAMYWYRQDPGQGLRLIYYSQIVNDFQKGDIAEGYSVSREKKESFPLTVTSAQKNPTAFYLCASSISPRLNYGYTFGSGTRLTVV.

This clone turned up a few times. This chain joins TRBV4-1 and TRBJ1-3, with 7 bases aligning to TRBD1. Germline V gene sequence: CDR1 MGHRA, CDR2 YSYEKL. J was trimmed by 0 bases and V by 6 bases; bases with no gene match: 11. CDR3 length equals 17 residues. CDR3 protein: CASSLTWDSGSGNTIYF. CDR3 nucleotide sequence: TGCGCCAGCAGTCTCACCTGGGACAGTGGCTCTGGAAACACCATATATTTT.

This clone was found a few times. At one boundary the junction diverges from the germline segment, which might be a read error. The gene calls are TRBV2 and TRBJ2-7, with D possibly being TRBD2 (6 bases). The germline V gene encodes CDR1 SNHLY and CDR2 FYNNEI. The CDR3 spans 12 residues. The CDR3 DNA reads TGCGCCTCCTCCCGGGAGACCTACGAGCAGTACTTC. This translates into CASSRETYEQYF.